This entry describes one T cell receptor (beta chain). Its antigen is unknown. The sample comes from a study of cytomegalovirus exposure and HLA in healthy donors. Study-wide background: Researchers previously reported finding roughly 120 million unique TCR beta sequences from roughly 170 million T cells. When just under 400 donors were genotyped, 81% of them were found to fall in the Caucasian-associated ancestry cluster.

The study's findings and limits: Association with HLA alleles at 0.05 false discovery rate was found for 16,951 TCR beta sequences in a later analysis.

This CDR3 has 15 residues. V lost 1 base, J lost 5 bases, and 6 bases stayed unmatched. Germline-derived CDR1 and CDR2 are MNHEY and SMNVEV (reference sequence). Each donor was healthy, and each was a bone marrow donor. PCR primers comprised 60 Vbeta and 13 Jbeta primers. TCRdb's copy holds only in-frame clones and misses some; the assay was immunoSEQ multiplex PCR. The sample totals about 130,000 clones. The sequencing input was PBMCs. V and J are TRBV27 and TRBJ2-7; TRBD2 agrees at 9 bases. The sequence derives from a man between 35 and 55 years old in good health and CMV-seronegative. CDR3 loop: CASSLLGLAPNEQYF. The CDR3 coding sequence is TGTGCCAGCAGTTTATTGGGACTAGCTCCCAACGAGCAGTACTTC.